The 13 T cell receptor beta chains below all came from one sample that was sequenced in a study of blood T cell repertoires in COVID-19. Here immunoSEQ multiplex PCR was the method, and the copy in TCRdb shows in-frame clones only, minus some. Among around 230,000 clones listed, around 83% were seen once. Specimen: peripheral blood. These receptors were obtained from a woman over 75 with acute or convalescent COVID-19.

This clone was counted once. This chain joins TRBV4-1 and TRBJ1-2; D is possibly TRBD1 (5 bases). Germline V gene sequence: CDR1 MGHRA, CDR2 YSYEKL. The ends were cut back, 0 bases at V and 8 bases at J, with 13 bases in the middle. The length of the CDR3 is 14 residues. The CDR3 DNA is TGCGCCAGCAGCCAAGAGAAAGGGGCTGAAGGCTACACCTTC. This encodes CASSQEKGAEGYTF.

This chain joins TRBV29-1 and TRBJ2-3; possibly TRBD1 for D (5 bases). The germline CDR1 and CDR2 sequences are SQVTM and ANQGSEA. The CDR3 consists of 16 residues. V was trimmed by 7 bases and J by 0 bases, leaving 20 bases between them. CDR3 DNA: TGCAGCGCGCTGCTTCAGGGATACTCTAGCACAGATACGCAGTATTTT. Its protein product is CSALLQGYSSTDTQYF.

This sequence joins TRBV12-5 and TRBJ1-2; D gene unclear. The germline V and J ends were trimmed by 2 bases and 1 base, with 5 bases remaining between them. The germline gives CDR1 LGHNT, CDR2 FRNRAP. This CDR3 comprises 13 residues. CDR3 in amino acids: CASGLSFNYGYTF. The CDR3 DNA sequence: TGTGCTAGTGGTTTGAGCTTTAACTATGGCTACACCTTC. Full variable domain (rest looked up from reference TRBV12-5 and TRBJ1-2): DARVTQTPRHKVTEMGQEVTMRCQPILGHNTVFWYRQTMMQGLELLAYFRNRAPLDDSGMPKDRFSAEMPDATLATLKIQPSEPRDSAVYFCASGLSFNYGYTFGSGTRLTVV.

The chain carries TRBV19 and TRBJ2-5, with 11 bases fitting TRBD2. CDR1 is LNHDA, CDR2 SQIVND, per germline (reference sequence). V lost 8 bases, J lost 4 bases, and 9 bases stayed unmatched. The CDR3 has 15 residues. CDR3 sequence reads: CASRSSGGPGETQYF. In nucleotides, the CDR3 is TGTGCCAGTCGGTCTAGCGGGGGGCCAGGAGAGACCCAGTACTTC.

The genes are TRBV5-4 and TRBJ1-2; 7 positions match TRBD1. Looked up from germline, CDR1 is SGHNT and CDR2 is YYREEE (reference sequence). V dropped 4 bases and J dropped 7; count of bases not matched to a gene: 4. The length of the CDR3 is 12 residues. The CDR3 coding sequence is TGTGCCAGCAGCCAACAGGGGCGTGGCTACACCTTC. Residues: CASSQQGRGYTF.

J is TRBJ2-1 and V is TRBV5-4, with a tentative D call TRBD1 (6 bases). Trimming removed 4 bases from V and 9 bases from J, with 20 bases in between. The CDR3 loop spans 15 amino acids. CDR1 and CDR2 (germline): SGHNT, YYREEE (reference sequence). The CDR3 is CASSEGHNLVVEQFF. The CDR3 nucleotides read TGTGCCAGCAGCGAGGGACATAACTTGGTGGTTGAGCAGTTCTTC.

The rearrangement uses TRBV7-2 and TRBJ2-3, with TRBD1 matching 7 bases. In germline, CDR1 is SGHTA, CDR2 FQGNSA. The CDR3 runs to 14 residues. Unmatched junction bases numbered 6, after V lost 5 bases and J lost 4 bases. This chain's CDR3 is CASSLQGWADTQYF. The CDR3 nucleotides read TGTGCCAGCAGCCTACAGGGGTGGGCAGATACGCAGTATTTT. Full variable domain (missing parts from reference TRBV7-2 and TRBJ2-3): GAGVSQSPSNKVTEKGKDVELRCDPISGHTALYWYRQSLGQGLEFLIYFQGNSAPDKSGLPSDRFSAERTGGSVSTLTIQRTQQEDSAVYLCASSLQGWADTQYFGPGTRLTVL.

This clone was found a few times. This chain joins TRBV5-1 and TRBJ1-4; 12 bases fit TRBD1. J lost 0 bases, V lost 4 bases, and 7 bases had no gene match. The CDR3 sequence is 18 residues long. In germline, CDR1 is SGHRS, CDR2 YFSETQ. The CDR3 DNA follows: TGCGCCAGCAGCAGAACCGGGACAGGGGGCGCAACTAATGAAAAACTGTTTTTT. It codes for CASSRTGTGGATNEKLFF.

CDR3 nucleotides: TGTGCCAGCAGTTTGACTGGCTTTAATCAGCCCCAGCATTTT. Encoded protein: CASSLTGFNQPQHF. The rearrangement joins TRBV28 to TRBJ1-5; D is unclear. CDR3 length: 14 residues. V shed 3 bases and J shed 4 bases, with 10 bases lying between them. Germline CDR1 reads MDHEN; CDR2 reads SYDVKM.

This rearrangement joins TRBV28 to TRBJ1-2; 7 bases align to TRBD1. With 5 bases clipped from V and 4 bases from J, the junction kept 7 bases outside the gene matches. CDR1 and CDR2 from the germline V gene are MDHEN and SYDVKM. The CDR3 spans 14 residues. The CDR3 region has the DNA TGTGCCAGCAGTCCCCTGGACAGGATCTATGGCTACACCTTC. This codes for CASSPLDRIYGYTF.

The sample holds one count of this clone. This chain connects TRBV5-8 to TRBJ1-1, with D perhaps matching TRBD1 (6 bases). The ends were cut back, 4 bases at V and 0 bases at J, with 16 bases in the middle. Looked up from germline, CDR1 is SGHTS and CDR2 is YDEGEE. The length of the CDR3 is 16 residues. CDR3 nucleotide sequence: TGTGCCAGCAGCCCTGGGGGGGCGGGAATGAACACTGAAGCTTTCTTT. This translates into CASSPGGAGMNTEAFF.

The V and J genes are TRBV27 and TRBJ1-4; D perhaps matches TRBD1 (6 bases). The CDR3 is 18 residues long. Germline loops: CDR1 MNHEY, CDR2 SMNVEV (reference sequence). The V and J ends lost 2 bases and 7 bases respectively, with 23 bases between them. The CDR3 loop reads CASSLQGQHTGLGEKLFF. DNA of the CDR3: TGTGCCAGCAGTTTACAGGGCCAACATACAGGGTTGGGTGAAAAACTGTTTTTT.

J is TRBJ2-3 and V is TRBV3-1 (or the pseudogene TRBV3-2); 7 nucleotides match TRBD2. The CDR3 is 15 residues long. Germline assignment: CDR1 LGHDT and CDR2 YNNKEL (reference sequence). After removal of 3 bases from V and 4 bases from J, the junction contained 7 bases not matched to a gene. The CDR3 nucleotides read TGTGCCAGCAGCCAGCGGGAGATAAGCGCAGATACGCAGTATTTT. Protein: CASSQREISADTQYF.